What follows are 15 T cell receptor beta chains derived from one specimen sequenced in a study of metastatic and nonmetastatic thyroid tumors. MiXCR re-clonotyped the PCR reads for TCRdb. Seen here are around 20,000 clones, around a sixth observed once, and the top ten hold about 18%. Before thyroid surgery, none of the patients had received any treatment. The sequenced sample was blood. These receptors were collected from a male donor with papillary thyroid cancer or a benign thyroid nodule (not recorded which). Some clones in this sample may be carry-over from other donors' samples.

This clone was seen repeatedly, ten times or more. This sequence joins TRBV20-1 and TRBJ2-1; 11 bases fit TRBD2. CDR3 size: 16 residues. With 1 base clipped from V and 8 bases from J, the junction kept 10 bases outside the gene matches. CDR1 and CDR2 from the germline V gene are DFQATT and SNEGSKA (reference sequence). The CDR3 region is CSARVRRLAGLDEQFF. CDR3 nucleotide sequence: TGCAGTGCTAGAGTTAGGAGACTAGCGGGATTGGATGAGCAGTTCTTC.

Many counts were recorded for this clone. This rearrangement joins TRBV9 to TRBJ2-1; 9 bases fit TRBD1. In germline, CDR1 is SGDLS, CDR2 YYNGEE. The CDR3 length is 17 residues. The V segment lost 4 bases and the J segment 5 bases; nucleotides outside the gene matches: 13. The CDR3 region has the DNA TGTGCCAGCAGCTCTCCCGGGTGGGACAGGGTTAACAATGAGCAGTTCTTC. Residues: CASSSPGWDRVNNEQFF.

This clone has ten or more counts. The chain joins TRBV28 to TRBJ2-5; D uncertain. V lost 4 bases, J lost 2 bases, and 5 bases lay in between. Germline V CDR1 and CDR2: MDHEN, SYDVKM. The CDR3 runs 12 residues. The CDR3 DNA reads TGTGCCAGCAGTTCCCTTCAAGAGACCCAGTACTTC. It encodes CASSSLQETQYF. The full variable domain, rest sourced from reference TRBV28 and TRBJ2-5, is DVKVTQSSRYLVKRTGEKVFLECVQDMDHENMFWYRQDPGLGLRLIYFSYDVKMKEKGDIPEGYSVSREKKERFSLILESASTNQTSMYLCASSSLQETQYFGPGTRLLVL.

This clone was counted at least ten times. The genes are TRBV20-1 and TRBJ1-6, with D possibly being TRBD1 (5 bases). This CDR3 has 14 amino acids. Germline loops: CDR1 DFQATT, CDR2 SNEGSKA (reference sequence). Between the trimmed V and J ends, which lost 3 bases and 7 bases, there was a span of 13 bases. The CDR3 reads CSASLGAENSPLHF. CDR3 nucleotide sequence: TGCAGTGCTAGCCTCGGGGCGGAGAATTCACCCCTCCACTTT.

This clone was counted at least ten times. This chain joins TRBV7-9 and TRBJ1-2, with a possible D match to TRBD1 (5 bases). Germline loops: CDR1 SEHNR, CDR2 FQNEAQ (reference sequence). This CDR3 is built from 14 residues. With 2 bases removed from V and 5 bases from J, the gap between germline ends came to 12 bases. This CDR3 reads CASSLFDSAYGYTF. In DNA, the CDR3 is TGTGCCAGCAGCTTATTTGACAGCGCTTATGGCTACACCTTC.

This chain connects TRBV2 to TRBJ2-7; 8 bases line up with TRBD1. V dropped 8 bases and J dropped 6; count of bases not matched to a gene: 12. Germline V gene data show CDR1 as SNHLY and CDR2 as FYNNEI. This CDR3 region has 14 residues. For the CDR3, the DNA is TGTGCCAGCCTTTCAGGGGGCGCAATGGGCGAGCAGTACTTC. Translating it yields CASLSGGAMGEQYF.

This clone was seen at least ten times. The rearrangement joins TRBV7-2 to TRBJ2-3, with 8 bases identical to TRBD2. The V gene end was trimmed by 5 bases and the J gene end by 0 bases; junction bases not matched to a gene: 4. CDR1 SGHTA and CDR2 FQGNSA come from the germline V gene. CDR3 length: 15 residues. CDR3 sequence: CASSPRTSSTDTQYF. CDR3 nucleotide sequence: TGTGCCAGCAGCCCAAGGACTAGCAGCACAGATACGCAGTATTTT.

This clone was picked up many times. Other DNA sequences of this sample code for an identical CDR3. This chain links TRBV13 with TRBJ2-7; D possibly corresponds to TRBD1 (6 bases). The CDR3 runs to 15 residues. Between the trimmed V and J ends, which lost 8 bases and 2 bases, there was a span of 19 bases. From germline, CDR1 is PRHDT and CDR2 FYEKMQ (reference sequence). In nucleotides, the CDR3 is TGTGCCAGCTCCCAAAACCGGGACAACACCTACGAGCAGTACTTC. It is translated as CASSQNRDNTYEQYF.

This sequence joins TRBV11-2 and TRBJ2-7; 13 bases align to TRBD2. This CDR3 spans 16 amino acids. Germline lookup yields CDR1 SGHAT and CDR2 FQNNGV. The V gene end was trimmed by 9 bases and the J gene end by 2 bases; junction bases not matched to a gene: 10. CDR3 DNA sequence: TGTGCCAGTCACCAACTAGCGGGAGGGGGCACCTACGAGCAGTACTTC. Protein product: CASHQLAGGGTYEQYF.

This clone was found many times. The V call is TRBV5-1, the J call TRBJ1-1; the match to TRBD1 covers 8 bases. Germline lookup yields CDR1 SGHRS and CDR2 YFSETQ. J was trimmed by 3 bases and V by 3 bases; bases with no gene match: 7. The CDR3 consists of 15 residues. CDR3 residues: CASSSSGTGYTEAFF. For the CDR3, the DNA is TGCGCCAGCAGCTCCTCTGGGACAGGTTACACTGAAGCTTTCTTT.

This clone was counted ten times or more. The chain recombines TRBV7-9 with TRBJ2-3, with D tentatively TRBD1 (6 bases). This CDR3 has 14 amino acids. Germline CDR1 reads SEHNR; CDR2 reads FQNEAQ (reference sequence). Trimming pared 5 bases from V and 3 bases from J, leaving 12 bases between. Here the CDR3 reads CASSHWTDTDTQYF. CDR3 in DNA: TGTGCCAGCAGCCACTGGACAGATACAGATACGCAGTATTTT.

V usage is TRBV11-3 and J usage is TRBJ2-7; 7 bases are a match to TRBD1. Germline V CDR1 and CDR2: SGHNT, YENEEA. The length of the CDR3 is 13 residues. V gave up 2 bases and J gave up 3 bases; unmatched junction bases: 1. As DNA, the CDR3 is TGTGCCAGCAGCTTAACAGGGGACTACGAGCAGTACTTC. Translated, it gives CASSLTGDYEQYF.

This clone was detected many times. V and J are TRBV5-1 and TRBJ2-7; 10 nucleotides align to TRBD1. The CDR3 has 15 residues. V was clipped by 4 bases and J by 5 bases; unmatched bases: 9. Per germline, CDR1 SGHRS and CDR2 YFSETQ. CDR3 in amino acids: CASSPRDRGWDEQYF. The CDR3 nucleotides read TGCGCCAGCAGCCCCCGGGACAGGGGCTGGGACGAGCAGTACTTC.

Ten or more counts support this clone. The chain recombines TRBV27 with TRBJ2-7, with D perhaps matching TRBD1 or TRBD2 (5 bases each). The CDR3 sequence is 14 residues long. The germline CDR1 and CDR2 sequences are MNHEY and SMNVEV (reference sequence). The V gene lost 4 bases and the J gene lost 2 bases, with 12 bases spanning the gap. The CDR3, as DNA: TGTGCCAGCAGTTCTCGGGACCCTACCTACGAGCAGTACTTC. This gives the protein CASSSRDPTYEQYF.

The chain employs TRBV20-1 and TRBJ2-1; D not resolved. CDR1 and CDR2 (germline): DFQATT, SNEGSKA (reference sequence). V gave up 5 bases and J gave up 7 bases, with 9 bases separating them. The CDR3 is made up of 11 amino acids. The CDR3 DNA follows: TGCAGTGCTGGAATTTTGAATGAGCAGTTCTTC. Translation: CSAGILNEQFF.